Listed below are T cell receptor beta chains from one sample, sequenced in a study of circulating CD8 cells and anti-PD-1 response in melanoma. MiXCR was run by TCRdb on the reads, yielding one entry per CDR3 protein. This table has more than 250 distinct CDR3 sequences, over 8.5% appearing once. This specimen consisted of CD8+ T cells from PBMCs, obtained at baseline or after one month of anti-PD-1 therapy (not recorded which). The receptors derive from a human donor with melanoma. CDR3s include the opening cysteine and the closing phenylalanine or tryptophan. D genes are given only for firm matches. Clone sizes are given selectively: once, few, many, or a class where the clone is expanded.

>TRBV11-2|TRBJ2-2|.|.
CASSHQPGELFF
TGTGCCAGCAGCCACCAGCCGGGGGAGCTGTTTTTT
>TRBV21-1|TRBJ2-1|medium-sized|.
CASSSGLSSYNEQFF
TGTGCCAGCAGCTCGGGACTAAGCTCCTACAATGAGCAGTTCTTC
>TRBV27|TRBJ1-1|large|.
CASSLLGSNTEAFF
TGTGCCAGCAGTTTATTAGGGTCGAACACTGAAGCTTTCTTT
>TRBV29-1|TRBJ1-5|medium-sized|.
CSVDEGTNQPQHF
TGCAGCGTTGATGAGGGGACCAATCAGCCCCAGCATTTT
>TRBV4-2|TRBJ1-2|medium-sized|TRBD1
CASSPTGQGAVGYTF
TGTGCCAGCAGCCCCACCGGACAGGGGGCGGTGGGCTACACCTTC
>TRBV4-1|TRBJ2-5|large|TRBD2
CASRPQPLAGGQETQYF
TGCGCCAGCAGACCCCAGCCCCTAGCGGGGGGCCAAGAGACCCAGTACTTC
>TRBV2|TRBJ1-1|large|.
CASRESLADSMNTEAFF
TGTGCCAGCAGGGAAAGCCTAGCTGACTCCATGAACACTGAAGCTTTCTTT
>TRBV2|TRBJ2-7|medium-sized|TRBD2
CASSDLPRGTSGGLSYEQYF
TGTGCCAGCAGTGACCTCCCGAGGGGGACTAGCGGGGGCCTTTCCTACGAGCAGTACTTC
>TRBV10-3|TRBJ2-3|large|.
CAIETGGVDTDTQYF
TGTGCCATCGAAACGGGGGGCGTTGACACAGATACGCAGTATTTT
>TRBV6-5|TRBJ2-2|large|TRBD2
CASSYLAGNTGELFF
TGTGCCAGCAGTTACTTAGCGGGGAACACCGGGGAGCTGTTTTTT
>TRBV7-2|TRBJ1-1|medium-sized|.
CASSQSGPGRFMNTEAFF
TGTGCCAGCAGCCAAAGCGGCCCAGGGCGTTTTATGAACACTGAAGCTTTCTTT
>TRBV7-2|TRBJ2-3|hyperexpanded|.
CASSLDLGTQYF
TGTGCCAGCAGCTTAGACTTGGGTACGCAGTATTTT
>TRBV27|TRBJ2-7|large|.
CASSLFDSFEQYF
TGTGCCAGCAGTTTATTCGACAGTTTCGAGCAGTACTTC
>TRBV19|TRBJ2-3|medium-sized|.
CASSFVASRDTQYF
TGTGCCAGTAGTTTTGTGGCCTCCCGAGATACGCAGTATTTT
>TRBV28|TRBJ1-1|.|.
CASSLGVNTEAFF
TGTGCCAGCAGTTTGGGGGTGAACACTGAAGCTTTCTTT
>TRBV12-3/TRBV12-4|TRBJ2-1|few|.
CASSLVGGSYNEQFF
TGTGCCAGCAGTTTAGTAGGGGGCTCCTACAATGAGCAGTTCTTC
>TRBV19|TRBJ2-2|medium-sized|.
CASSITEHIVSGELFF
TGTGCCAGTAGTATCACCGAACACATAGTCTCCGGGGAGCTGTTTTTT
>TRBV10-3|TRBJ1-1|medium-sized|.
CAISEDPSMNTEAFF
TGTGCCATCAGTGAGGATCCCAGCATGAACACTGAAGCTTTCTTT
>TRBV19|TRBJ1-1|.|.
CASIGTGLGTEAFF
TGTGCCAGTATTGGCACAGGGCTTGGCACTGAAGCTTTCTTT
>TRBV14|TRBJ2-7|large|.
CASSPASFEQYF
TGTGCCAGCAGCCCGGCCTCTTTCGAGCAGTACTTC
>TRBV4-3|TRBJ2-7|large|.
CASSQVAHSYEQYF
TGCGCCAGCAGCCAAGTGGCCCACTCCTACGAGCAGTACTTC
>TRBV19|TRBJ2-7|few|.
CASSIEDSFSYEQYF
TGTGCCAGTAGTATAGAGGACAGCTTCTCCTACGAGCAGTACTTC
>TRBV4-3|TRBJ2-7|medium-sized|.
CASSQQPRAYEQYF
TGCGCCAGCAGCCAACAACCGAGGGCCTACGAGCAGTACTTC
>TRBV12-3/TRBV12-4|TRBJ1-5|medium-sized|.
CASRSPGSNQPQHF
TGTGCCAGCAGATCGCCGGGTAGTAATCAGCCCCAGCATTTT
>TRBV7-6|TRBJ2-1|medium-sized|TRBD2
CASSLKGTSGGSGWEQFF
TGTGCCAGCAGCTTAAAGGGGACTAGCGGGGGCTCGGGTTGGGAGCAGTTCTTC
>TRBV6-1|TRBJ2-1|medium-sized|.
CASRGTGTYSYNEQFF
TGTGCCAGCAGGGGTACCGGGACGTACTCCTACAATGAGCAGTTCTTC
>TRBV19|TRBJ2-5|large|.
CASSMVAGETQYF
TGTGCCAGTAGTATGGTGGCGGGGGAGACCCAGTACTTC
>TRBV4-3|TRBJ1-5|medium-sized|.
CASSQDRGLPPQHF
TGCGCCAGCAGCCAAGATCGAGGGTTGCCGCCCCAGCATTTT
>TRBV7-3|TRBJ2-3|hyperexpanded|TRBD2
CASSLTPSGGDTQYF
TGTGCCAGCAGCTTAACCCCTAGCGGGGGGGATACGCAGTATTTT
>TRBV7-6|TRBJ2-3|.|.
CASSLGGSSDTQYF
TGTGCCAGCAGCTTAGGCGGTAGCTCAGATACGCAGTATTTT
>TRBV27|TRBJ2-5|large|TRBD2
CASSPGTSGGQETQYF
TGTGCCAGCAGTCCGGGGACTAGCGGGGGGCAAGAGACCCAGTACTTC
>TRBV19|TRBJ2-3|few|.
CASSILPQDTQYF
TGTGCCAGTAGTATTCTACCCCAAGATACGCAGTATTTT
>TRBV27|TRBJ2-3|medium-sized|TRBD1
CASSFGGTGGADTQYF
TGTGCCAGCAGTTTCGGGGGGACAGGGGGAGCAGATACGCAGTATTTT
>TRBV7-9|TRBJ1-2|large|.
CASSSGSNYGYTF
TGTGCCAGCAGCTCCGGTTCTAACTATGGCTACACCTTC
>TRBV11-2|TRBJ2-3|large|TRBD2
CASSRTSGSTDTQYF
TGTGCCAGCAGCCGGACTAGCGGTAGCACAGATACGCAGTATTTT
>TRBV19|TRBJ2-1|medium-sized|TRBD1
CASIYRDRVDNEQFF
TGTGCCAGTATCTACCGGGACAGGGTCGACAATGAGCAGTTCTTC
>TRBV21-1|TRBJ2-7|large|.
CASSTAASGGGSSYEQYF
TGTGCCAGCAGCACAGCGGCTAGCGGGGGGGGCTCCTCCTACGAGCAGTACTTC
>TRBV7-9|TRBJ1-3|medium-sized|.
CASSFAGAQGNTIYF
TGTGCCAGCAGCTTCGCAGGGGCCCAGGGAAACACCATATATTTT
>TRBV27|TRBJ1-6|medium-sized|.
CASRLGGHNSPLHF
TGTGCCAGCAGATTAGGGGGACACAATTCACCCCTCCACTTT
>TRBV2|TRBJ2-1|.|.
CASSDPSEATSDEQFF
TGTGCCAGCAGTGATCCCTCCGAAGCCACGTCAGATGAGCAGTTCTTC
>TRBV11-3|TRBJ1-6|medium-sized|.
CASREDQGGNSPLHF
TGTGCCAGCAGGGAGGACCAAGGGGGTAATTCACCCCTCCACTTT
>TRBV2|TRBJ1-1|large|.
CASFLTDAFF
TGTGCCAGCTTTTTGACAGACGCTTTCTTT
>TRBV7-2|TRBJ2-7|large|.
CASSSSSYEQYF
TGTGCCAGCAGCTCCAGCTCCTACGAGCAGTACTTC
>TRBV19|TRBJ1-2|medium-sized|.
CASSITGLYGYTF
TGTGCCAGTAGTATTACCGGGCTCTATGGCTACACCTTC
>TRBV28|TRBJ2-5|.|TRBD2
CASTSGRETQYF
TGTGCCAGCACCAGCGGGAGGGAGACCCAGTACTTC
>TRBV5-1|TRBJ1-6|large|.
CASSWGPGSPLHF
TGCGCCAGCAGCTGGGGACCGGGTTCACCCCTCCACTTT